This TCR beta chain was sequenced in a study of OX40 agonist ivuxolimab in advanced cancers. This table comes from immunoSEQ multiplex PCR, and its TCRdb copy is limited to in-frame clones, with some not included. The data show around 68,000 clones, more than 75% seen once. CDR1 is SQVTM, CDR2 ANQGSEA, per germline. Germline trimming cut 4 bases from V and 3 bases from J; bases unmatched to any gene: 7. The CDR3 covers 15 residues. The TCR was taken from an adult with an advanced solid tumor such as melanoma, head and neck, liver or kidney cancer. Sequencing was performed on CD4+ or CD8+ T cells sorted from blood, taken in a trial of the OX40 agonist ivuxolimab. The chain uses TRBV29-1 and TRBJ2-4, with TRBD2 identical over 9 bases. CDR3 bases: TGCAGCGTTGTATCTAGCGGGGTCGTCAAAAACATTCAGTACTTC. Translating it yields CSVVSSGVVKNIQYF.